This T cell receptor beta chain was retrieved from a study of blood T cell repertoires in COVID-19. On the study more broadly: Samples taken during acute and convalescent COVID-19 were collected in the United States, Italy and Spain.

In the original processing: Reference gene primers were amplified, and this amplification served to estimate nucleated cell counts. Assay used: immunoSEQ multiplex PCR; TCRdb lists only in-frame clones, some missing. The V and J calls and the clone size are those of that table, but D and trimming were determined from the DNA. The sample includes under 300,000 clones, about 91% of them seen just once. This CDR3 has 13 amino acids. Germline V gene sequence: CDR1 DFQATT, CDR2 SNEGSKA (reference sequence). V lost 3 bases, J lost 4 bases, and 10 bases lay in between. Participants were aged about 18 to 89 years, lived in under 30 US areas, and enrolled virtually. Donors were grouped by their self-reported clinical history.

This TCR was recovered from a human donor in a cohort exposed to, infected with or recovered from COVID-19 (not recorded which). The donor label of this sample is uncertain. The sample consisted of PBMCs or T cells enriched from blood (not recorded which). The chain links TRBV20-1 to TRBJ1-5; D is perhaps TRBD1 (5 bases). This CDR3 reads CSASSGLNQPQHF. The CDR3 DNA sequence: TGCAGTGCTAGTTCAGGGTTGAATCAGCCCCAGCATTTT.